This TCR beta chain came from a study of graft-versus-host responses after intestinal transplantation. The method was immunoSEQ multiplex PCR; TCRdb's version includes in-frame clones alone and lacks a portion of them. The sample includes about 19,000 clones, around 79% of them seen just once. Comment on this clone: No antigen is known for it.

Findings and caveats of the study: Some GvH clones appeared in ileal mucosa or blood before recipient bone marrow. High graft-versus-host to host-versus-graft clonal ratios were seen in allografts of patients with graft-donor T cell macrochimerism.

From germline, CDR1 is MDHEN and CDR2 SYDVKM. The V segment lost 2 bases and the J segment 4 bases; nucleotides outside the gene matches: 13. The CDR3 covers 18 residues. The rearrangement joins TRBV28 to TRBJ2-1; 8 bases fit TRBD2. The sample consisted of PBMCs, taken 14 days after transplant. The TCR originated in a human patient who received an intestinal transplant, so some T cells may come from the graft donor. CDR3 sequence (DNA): TGTGCCAGCAGTTTAAGGGCGCAATTAGCGGGGCTATACAATGAGCAGTTCTTC. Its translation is CASSLRAQLAGLYNEQFF.